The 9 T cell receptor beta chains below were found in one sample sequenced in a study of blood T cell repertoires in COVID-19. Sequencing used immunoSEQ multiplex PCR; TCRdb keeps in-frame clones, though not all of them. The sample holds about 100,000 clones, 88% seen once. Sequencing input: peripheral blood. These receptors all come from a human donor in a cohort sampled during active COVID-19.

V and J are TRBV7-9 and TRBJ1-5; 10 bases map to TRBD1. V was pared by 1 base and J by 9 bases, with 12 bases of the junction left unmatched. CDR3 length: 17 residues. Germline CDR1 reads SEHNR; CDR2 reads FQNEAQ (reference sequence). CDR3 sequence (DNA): TGTGCCAGCAGCTTAGGTCCGGGACAGGGGAACCTAAGGCCCCAGCATTTT. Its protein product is CASSLGPGQGNLRPQHF.

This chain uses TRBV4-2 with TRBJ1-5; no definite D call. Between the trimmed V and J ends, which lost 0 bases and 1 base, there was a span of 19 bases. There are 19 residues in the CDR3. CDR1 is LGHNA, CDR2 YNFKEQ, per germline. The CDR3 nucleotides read TGTGCCAGCAGCCAAGATGCGGGGTTTCGTTTGGTGAGCAATCAGCCCCAGCATTTT. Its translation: CASSQDAGFRLVSNQPQHF.

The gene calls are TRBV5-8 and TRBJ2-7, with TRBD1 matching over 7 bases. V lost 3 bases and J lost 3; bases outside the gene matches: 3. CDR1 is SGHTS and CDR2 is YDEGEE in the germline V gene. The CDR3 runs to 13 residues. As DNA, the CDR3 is TGTGCCAGCAGCTCCGGGACAGACTACGAGCAGTACTTC. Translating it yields CASSSGTDYEQYF. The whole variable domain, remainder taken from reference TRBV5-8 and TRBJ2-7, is EAGVTQSPTHLIKTRGQQATLRCSPISGHTSVYWYQQALGLGLQFLLWYDEGEERNRGNFPPRFSGRQFPNYSSELNVNALELEDSALYLCASSSGTDYEQYFGPGTRLTVT.

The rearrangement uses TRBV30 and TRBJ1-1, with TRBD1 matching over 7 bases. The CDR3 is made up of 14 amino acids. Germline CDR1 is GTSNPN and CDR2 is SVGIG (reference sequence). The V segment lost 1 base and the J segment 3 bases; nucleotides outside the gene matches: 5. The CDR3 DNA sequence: TGTGCCTGGAGTGACAGGGGACGTCACACTGAAGCTTTCTTT. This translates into CAWSDRGRHTEAFF.

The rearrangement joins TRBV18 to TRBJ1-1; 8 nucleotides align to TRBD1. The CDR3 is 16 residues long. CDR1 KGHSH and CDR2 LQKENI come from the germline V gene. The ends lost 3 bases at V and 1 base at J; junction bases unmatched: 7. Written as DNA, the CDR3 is TGTGCCAGCTCACCTACGCCGACAGGGGCGAACACTGAAGCTTTCTTT. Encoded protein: CASSPTPTGANTEAFF.

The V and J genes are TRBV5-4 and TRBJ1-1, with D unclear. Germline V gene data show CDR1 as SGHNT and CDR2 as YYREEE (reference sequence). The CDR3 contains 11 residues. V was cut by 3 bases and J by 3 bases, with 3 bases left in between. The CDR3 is CASSSDTEAFF. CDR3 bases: TGTGCCAGCAGCTCCGACACTGAAGCTTTCTTT.

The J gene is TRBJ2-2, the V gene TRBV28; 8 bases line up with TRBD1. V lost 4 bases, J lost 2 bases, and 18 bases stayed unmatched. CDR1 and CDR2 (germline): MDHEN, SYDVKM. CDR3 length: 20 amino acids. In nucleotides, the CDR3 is TGTGCCAGCAGTTCGCCCCGGACAGGGCGGGGCTTCCCCAACACCGGGGAGCTGTTTTTT. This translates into CASSSPRTGRGFPNTGELFF.

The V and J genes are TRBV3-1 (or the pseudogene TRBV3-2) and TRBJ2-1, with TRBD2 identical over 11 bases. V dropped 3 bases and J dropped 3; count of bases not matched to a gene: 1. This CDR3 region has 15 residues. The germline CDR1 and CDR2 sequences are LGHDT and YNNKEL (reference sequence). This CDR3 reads CASSQGLAVYNEQFF. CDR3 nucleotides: TGTGCCAGCAGCCAGGGACTAGCGGTCTACAATGAGCAGTTCTTC.

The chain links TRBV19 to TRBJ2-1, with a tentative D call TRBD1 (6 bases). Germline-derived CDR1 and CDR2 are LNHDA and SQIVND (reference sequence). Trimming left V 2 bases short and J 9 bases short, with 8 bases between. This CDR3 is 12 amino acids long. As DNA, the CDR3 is TGTGCCAGTAGTATAATAGGGGGTGAGCAGTTCTTC. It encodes CASSIIGGEQFF.